The 29 T cell receptor beta chains reported below all come from one sample, sequenced in a study of blood T cells in healthy people across ages. Combining a sample-barcoded 5' primer with a J-beta primer mix, a second PCR ran for roughly 7 to 11 cycles. TCRdb processed the 5' RACE reads anew with MiXCR; each CDR3 protein has one entry. The sample holds 600,000 to 1,000,000 distinct CDR3 sequences, roughly 50% seen once. Sequencing used blood. The receptors here all came from a man aged 30-40 years in good health.

This clonotype has a handful of counts. The chain carries TRBV29-1 and TRBJ1-2, with 7 bases that match TRBD1. V shed 4 bases and J 6 bases; nucleotides not matched to a gene: 8. The CDR3 is 13 amino acids. Germline V gives CDR1 SQVTM, CDR2 ANQGSEA. In DNA, the CDR3 is TGCAGCGTTGCACCCGGGACAGCCAATGGCTACACCTTC. Its protein product is CSVAPGTANGYTF.

The V call is TRBV13, the J call TRBJ2-1; 9 bases line up with TRBD2. The J call could be wrong; TRBJ2-7 is a better fit for the DNA end. The CDR3 spans 16 residues. The germline CDR1 and CDR2 sequences are PRHDT and FYEKMQ (reference sequence). The CDR3 sequence: CASSLPLAGDYNEQYF. In DNA form, the CDR3 reads TGTGCCAGCAGCCTCCCCTTAGCGGGAGACTACAATGAGCAGTACTTC.

This chain connects TRBV10-2 to TRBJ2-5; TRBD2 matches 7 bases. The germline CDR1 and CDR2 sequences are WSHSY and SAAADI. The CDR3 sequence is 14 residues long. V shed 2 bases and J 3 bases; nucleotides not matched to a gene: 3. CDR3 in DNA: TGCGCCAGCAGTGAGAGCGGGGCGGAAGAGACCCAGTACTTC. Encoded protein: CASSESGAEETQYF.

The chain has TRBV3-1 and TRBJ2-7; D not resolved. Germline V lookup: CDR1 LGHDT, CDR2 YNNKEL (reference sequence). The V gene lost 2 bases and the J gene lost 4 bases, with 9 bases spanning the gap. The CDR3 is 13 amino acids. Here the CDR3 DNA reads TGTGCCAGCAGCCAACACGGAGTTTACGAGCAGTACTTC. It is translated as CASSQHGVYEQYF.

This clonotype came up a few times. The chain links TRBV10-2 to TRBJ2-4, with D uncertain. CDR1 is WSHSY and CDR2 is SAAADI in the germline V gene. The CDR3 runs 15 residues. V lost 6 bases and J 0 bases, leaving 12 bases between the germline ends. DNA for the CDR3: TGCGCCAGCAGAGAGACCCTGACAGCCAAAAACATTCAGTACTTC. Protein: CASRETLTAKNIQYF.

The chain has TRBV18 and TRBJ1-2; TRBD1 agrees at 10 bases. CDR3 length: 13 amino acids. V gave up 4 bases and J gave up 10 bases; unmatched junction bases: 6. The germline V gene encodes CDR1 KGHSH and CDR2 LQKENI. CDR3 sequence reads: CASSRGQGIDYTF. The CDR3 DNA reads as TGTGCCAGCTCACGGGGACAGGGGATTGACTACACCTTC.

The genes are TRBV6-1 and TRBJ2-7; possibly TRBD2 for D (5 bases). The CDR3 covers 13 residues. Trimming cost V 8 bases and J 6 bases, with 17 bases left between them. The germline gives CDR1 MNHNS, CDR2 SASEGT. Here the CDR3 reads CASGSRAALEQYF. In DNA, the CDR3 is TGTGCCAGCGGGAGCCGTGCAGCCCTCGAGCAGTACTTC.

This sequence joins TRBV7-9 and TRBJ1-1; D not resolved. The germline gives CDR1 SEHNR, CDR2 FQNEAQ (reference sequence). The V and J ends lost 5 bases and 10 bases respectively, with 26 bases between them. The CDR3 consists of 16 residues. DNA of the CDR3: TGTGCCAGCAGCGTCAACCGACCCGGGGATGGGAGTATAGCTTTCTTT. This encodes CASSVNRPGDGSIAFF.

This clonotype occurred a few times. The CDR3 nucleotides read TGTGCCAGCAACAATACTAGCGGAAACTACGAGCAGTACTTC. This gives the protein CASNNTSGNYEQYF. The chain has TRBV7-2 and TRBJ2-7; the match to TRBD2 covers 8 bases. V was clipped by 7 bases and J by 3 bases; unmatched bases: 8. The CDR3 consists of 14 residues. Germline assignment: CDR1 SGHTA and CDR2 FQGNSA.

The chain recombines TRBV28 with TRBJ2-3; perhaps TRBD2 as D (6 bases). The CDR3 contains 14 residues. V lost 6 bases and J lost 4, with 14 bases in between. CDR1 MDHEN and CDR2 SYDVKM come from the germline V gene. CDR3 residues: CASSRGNNADTQYF. The CDR3 DNA reads TGTGCCAGCAGCCGGGGGAACAACGCAGATACGCAGTATTTT.

The chain uses TRBV4-2 and TRBJ2-7; 8 nucleotides match TRBD2. The CDR3 is 16 amino acids. The V gene's germline CDR1 is LGHNA and CDR2 YNFKEQ. With V trimmed by 0 bases and J by 5 bases, 9 bases remained unmatched. CDR3 in DNA: TGTGCCAGCAGCCAAGAGGTGGCGGGAGGTGGGAACGAGCAGTACTTC. This sequence encodes CASSQEVAGGGNEQYF.

The CDR3 reads CSASTGTGGAGRKQYF. The CDR3 region has the DNA TGCAGTGCTAGTACCGGGACAGGGGGCGCTGGTCGGAAGCAGTACTTC. The V gene is TRBV20-1, the J gene TRBJ2-7, with 12 bases matching TRBD1. The CDR3 loop spans 16 amino acids. Looked up from germline, CDR1 is DFQATT and CDR2 is SNEGSKA (reference sequence). With 3 bases clipped from V and 8 bases from J, the junction kept 14 bases outside the gene matches.

Only a few counts were recorded for this clonotype. This chain connects TRBV10-3 to TRBJ1-5; TRBD1 aligns across 7 bases. Germline CDR1 is ENHRY and CDR2 is SYGVKD. V lost 4 bases, J lost 3 bases, and 6 bases stayed unmatched. CDR3 size: 15 residues. CDR3 in DNA: TGTGCCATCAGTGGCTCAGGGGGGTTCAATCAGCCCCAGCATTTT. Protein product: CAISGSGGFNQPQHF.

This chain links TRBV6-1 with TRBJ1-1; D gene uncertain. V was shortened by 2 bases and J by 1 base, with 8 bases between the two germline ends. The CDR3 length is 14 residues. Looked up from germline, CDR1 is MNHNS and CDR2 is SASEGT. DNA of the CDR3: TGTGCCAGCAGTGAATTGAGCGGGAACACTGAAGCTTTCTTT. Amino acids: CASSELSGNTEAFF.

CDR3 protein: CASRPGEGPYQETQYF. CDR3 DNA sequence: TGTGCCAGCAGGCCTGGGGAGGGCCCGTACCAAGAGACCCAGTACTTC. J is TRBJ2-5 and V is TRBV6-5; 7 bases map to TRBD2. V was clipped by 6 bases and J by 0 bases; unmatched bases: 10. Per the germline V gene, CDR1 is MNHEY and CDR2 is SVGAGI. The CDR3 is 16 amino acids.

CDR3 nucleotides: TGCAGCGTTCCCGATGAGCAGTTCTTC. It codes for CSVPDEQFF. This chain joins TRBV29-1 and TRBJ2-1; D is undetermined. The CDR3 loop spans 9 amino acids. Germline assignment: CDR1 SQVTM and CDR2 ANQGSEA. The V gene lost 5 bases and the J gene lost 8 bases, with 4 bases spanning the gap.

The V and J genes are TRBV9 and TRBJ1-2, with TRBD1 matching over 7 bases. V shed 5 bases, J shed 3 bases, and the junction held 7 bases outside the gene matches. The CDR3 spans 14 residues. The germline V gene encodes CDR1 SGDLS and CDR2 YYNGEE. CDR3 DNA: TGTGCCAGCAGAGACCTAAGGGGGCACTATGGCTACACCTTC. This encodes CASRDLRGHYGYTF.

V usage is TRBV6-1 and J usage is TRBJ1-5, with TRBD1 matching over 8 bases. The CDR3 runs to 16 residues. Germline V gene data show CDR1 as MNHNS and CDR2 as SASEGT. V trimming: 8 bases; J trimming: 3 bases; junction bases outside the gene matches: 12. CDR3 amino acids: CASSPKDRGYNQPQHF. The CDR3 DNA follows: TGTGCCAGCTCCCCTAAAGACAGGGGATACAATCAGCCCCAGCATTTT.

The chain combines TRBV4-2 with TRBJ2-7; TRBD2 agrees at 16 bases. The CDR3 has 18 amino acids. The germline V gene encodes CDR1 LGHNA and CDR2 YNFKEQ. Unmatched junction bases numbered 8, after V lost 4 bases and J lost 2 bases. The CDR3 protein is CASSPGTSGGAGAYEQYF. The CDR3 bases are TGTGCCAGCAGCCCGGGGACTAGCGGGGGGGCCGGAGCCTACGAGCAGTACTTC.

The chain uses TRBV3-1 and TRBJ2-1, with D hard to call. V was cut by 1 base and J by 6 bases, with 16 bases left in between. Germline V gene sequence: CDR1 LGHDT, CDR2 YNNKEL (reference sequence). This CDR3 has 16 amino acids. DNA for the CDR3: TGTGCCAGCAGCCAAGGTTCACCTCGTTTGGTCAATGAGCAGTTCTTC. It is translated as CASSQGSPRLVNEQFF.

A remark on this clonotype: A read error may produce the germline difference seen at one junction end. The V gene is TRBV12-3 or TRBV12-4, the J gene TRBJ2-3; TRBD2 matches at 8 bases. The CDR3 sequence is 14 residues long. For the CDR3, the DNA is TGTGCCAGCAGTGGCGGGGGGACCGCAGATATGCAGTATTTT. Its protein is CASSGGGTADMQYF.

This clonotype appeared many times. The rearrangement uses TRBV29-1 and TRBJ2-1, with D perhaps matching TRBD2 (6 bases). Looked up from germline, CDR1 is SQVTM and CDR2 is ANQGSEA. Trimming pared 3 bases from V and 0 bases from J, leaving 12 bases between. The CDR3 runs to 15 residues. CDR3 protein: CSVDGAGPSYNEQFF. DNA for the CDR3: TGCAGCGTTGATGGGGCGGGACCCTCCTACAATGAGCAGTTCTTC.

This chain uses TRBV7-9 with TRBJ2-7; 7 positions agree with TRBD1. This CDR3 has 14 amino acids. Trimming at V came to 5 bases and at J to 4 bases, leaving 8 bases not matched to a gene. Per the germline V gene, CDR1 is SEHNR and CDR2 is FQNEAQ (reference sequence). The CDR3, as DNA: TGTGCCAGCAGCAGTTGGGACAGAGAGTACGAGCAGTACTTC. The encoded protein is CASSSWDREYEQYF.

This clonotype has only one observation. The chain carries TRBV19 and TRBJ2-7, with D possibly matching TRBD1 (5 bases). Germline CDR1 is LNHDA and CDR2 is SQIVND (reference sequence). This CDR3 is built from 13 residues. The V gene lost 3 bases and the J gene lost 9 bases, with 15 bases spanning the gap. The chain's CDR3 is CASSMPGRIGQYF. DNA of the CDR3: TGTGCCAGTAGTATGCCAGGGCGGATTGGGCAGTACTTC.

V is TRBV7-2 and J is TRBJ1-2; D remains ambiguous. The CDR3 has 14 amino acids. Trimming removed 2 bases from V and 5 bases from J, with 12 bases in between. Germline V gene sequence: CDR1 SGHTA, CDR2 FQGNSA. CDR3 sequence reads: CASSLSPEMYGYTF. The DNA for the CDR3 is TGTGCCAGCAGCTTATCCCCGGAAATGTATGGCTACACCTTC. Drawing the rest from reference TRBV7-2 and TRBJ1-2, the complete variable domain is GAGVSQSPSNKVTEKGKDVELRCDPISGHTALYWYRQSLGQGLEFLIYFQGNSAPDKSGLPSDRFSAERTGGSVSTLTIQRTQQEDSAVYLCASSLSPEMYGYTFGSGTRLTVV.

This rearrangement joins TRBV20-1 to TRBJ2-5, with D hard to call. The J call may be faulty, since TRBJ2-7 better matches the DNA end. The germline CDR1 and CDR2 sequences are DFQATT and SNEGSKA (reference sequence). The CDR3 is 12 residues long. The CDR3 here is CSARAGRSEQYF. The DNA of the CDR3 is TGCAGTGCTAGAGCTGGTCGATCCGAGCAGTACTTC.

This chain joins TRBV11-2 and TRBJ1-5; no firm D call. V lost 0 bases, J lost 5 bases, and 5 bases lay in between. Germline CDR1 SGHAT, CDR2 FQNNGV. This CDR3 region has 13 residues. The CDR3 coding sequence is TGTGCCAGCAGCTTAGATCTTGATCAGCCCCAGCATTTT. Translated, it gives CASSLDLDQPQHF.

This clonotype occurred many times. Written as DNA, the CDR3 is TGCAGTGCCCCGAGGACTAGCGGTTACAATGAGCAGTTCTTC. Residues: CSAPRTSGYNEQFF. The rearrangement uses TRBV20-1 and TRBJ2-1, with 10 bases matching TRBD2. The CDR3 is made up of 14 amino acids. CDR1 and CDR2 (germline): DFQATT, SNEGSKA (reference sequence). Germline trimming cut 6 bases from V and 4 bases from J; bases unmatched to any gene: 6.

The V gene is TRBV15, the J gene TRBJ2-7, with 9 bases matching TRBD1. The length of the CDR3 is 18 residues. Germline V gene data show CDR1 as LNHNV and CDR2 as YYDKDF (reference sequence). V lost 2 bases to trimming and J lost 7 bases; unmatched junction nucleotides: 18. In nucleotides, the CDR3 is TGTGCCACCAGCAGACTATATGCCTCCGGACAGGGGCAGTTTGAGCAGTACTTC. Translating it yields CATSRLYASGQGQFEQYF.